A selection of T cell receptor beta chains follows, all from one sample in a study of CD8 T cell repertoires and HIV-1 epitope variants. Assay used: immunoSEQ multiplex PCR; TCRdb lists only in-frame clones, some missing. The sample lists about 95,000 clones; 70% to 75% were seen once. Material for sequencing was uncultured baseline CD8+ T cells from peripheral blood mononuclear cells (PBMCs). Source of these receptors: a male donor with HIV. Each CDR3 is given with its conserved first and last residue. A D gene is named only where the DNA matches it firmly. Only part of the rows carry a size: once, few, many, or a class if the clone is expanded.

CDR3: CATSRFPGQFTDTQYF; DNA: TGTGCCACCAGCAGGTTTCCGGGACAGTTCACAGATACGCAGTATTTT; D: TRBD1; size: .; V: TRBV15; J: TRBJ2-3
CDR3: CASRGIMNTEAFF; DNA: TGTGCCAGCCGTGGAATTATGAACACTGAAGCTTTCTTT; D: .; size: few; V: TRBV2; J: TRBJ1-1
CDR3: CACRRGPRTTEAFF; DNA: TGTGCCTGCCGTAGAGGGCCAAGGACGACTGAAGCTTTCTTT; D: .; size: .; V: TRBV30; J: TRBJ1-1
CDR3: CASSLLGGDSGNQPQHF; DNA: TGTGCCAGCAGTTTATTAGGCGGAGACTCGGGCAATCAGCCCCAGCATTTT; D: .; size: .; V: TRBV28; J: TRBJ1-5
CDR3: CASSYEGASSYEQYF; DNA: TGTGCCAGCAGTTACGAGGGGGCATCCTCCTACGAGCAGTACTTC; D: TRBD1; size: .; V: TRBV6-5; J: TRBJ2-7
CDR3: CSVTHWTSGREGFQETQYF; DNA: TGCAGCGTTACCCACTGGACTAGCGGGAGGGAGGGGTTTCAAGAGACCCAGTACTTC; D: TRBD2; size: .; V: TRBV29-1; J: TRBJ2-5
CDR3: CSVIPGWDTEAFF; DNA: TGCAGCGTTATTCCGGGATGGGACACTGAAGCTTTCTTT; D: .; size: .; V: TRBV29-1; J: TRBJ1-1
CDR3: CASSLGLAGGPGELFF; DNA: TGTGCCAGCAGCTTAGGCCTAGCGGGAGGCCCCGGGGAGCTGTTTTTT; D: TRBD2; size: .; V: TRBV7-9; J: TRBJ2-2
CDR3: CAWRPRNTEAFF; DNA: TGTGCCTGGAGGCCCAGGAACACTGAAGCTTTCTTT; D: .; size: .; V: TRBV30; J: TRBJ1-1
CDR3: CASSLNLEQYF; DNA: TGTGCCAGCAGCCTGAACCTAGAGCAGTACTTC; D: .; size: .; V: TRBV13; J: TRBJ2-7
CDR3: CASSLTGMDFYNEQFF; DNA: TGTGCCAGCAGCTTGACAGGGATGGACTTCTACAATGAGCAGTTCTTC; D: TRBD1; size: few; V: TRBV7-9; J: TRBJ2-1
CDR3: CATSRDFTLEAFF; DNA: TGTGCCACCAGCAGAGATTTCACACTAGAAGCTTTCTTT; D: .; size: .; V: TRBV15; J: TRBJ1-1
CDR3: CATSGGGWSYNEQFF; DNA: TGTGCCACCAGCGGCGGGGGATGGTCCTACAATGAGCAGTTCTTC; D: TRBD2; size: .; V: TRBV15; J: TRBJ2-1
CDR3: CASFGLSQLGSGANVLTF; DNA: TGTGCCAGCTTCGGACTGTCCCAATTAGGGTCTGGGGCCAACGTCCTGACTTTC; D: .; size: .; V: TRBV25-1; J: TRBJ2-6
CDR3: CASSHSRTGGVEAFF; DNA: TGCGCCAGCAGCCATTCTCGAACAGGGGGCGTTGAAGCTTTCTTT; D: TRBD1; size: .; V: TRBV4-1; J: TRBJ1-1
CDR3: CASSDRAAYGYTF; DNA: TGTGCCAGCAGTGACAGGGCCGCCTATGGCTACACCTTC; D: TRBD1; size: .; V: TRBV28; J: TRBJ1-2
CDR3: CASSHIRGRLNEQYF; DNA: TGTGCCAGCAGCCATATCAGGGGGCGGCTCAACGAGCAGTACTTC; D: TRBD1; size: few; V: TRBV7-6; J: TRBJ2-7